These 26 T cell receptor beta chains came from one sample sequenced in a study of early T cells in non-severe SARS-CoV-2 infection (dated by TCRdb to the early 2020s). Libraries were prepared through 5' RACE. The sequencer listed for this sample is NextSeq 500. TCRdb reanalyzed the raw reads on its own, using fastp at Q25 for trimming and MiXCR for clone calling, and kept in-frame beta chains. Rows matching on CDR3 protein sequence are summarized as one entry with the most common DNA and genes. The table for this sample lists some 61,000 distinct CDR3 sequences; roughly 9% of them were counted only once. The leading ten clones occupy 20% to 25% of the sample. The sample consisted of whole blood. These receptors all stem from an adult who was a healthcare worker with PCR-confirmed SARS-CoV-2 infection or an uninfected control (not recorded which).

The genes are TRBV7-9 and TRBJ2-3, with a weak D call TRBD2 (5 bases). The ends were cut back, 5 bases at V and 3 bases at J, with 15 bases in the middle. CDR3 length: 15 amino acids. Per the germline V gene, CDR1 is SEHNR and CDR2 is FQNEAQ (reference sequence). The CDR3 sequence is CASSPVYGGTDTQYF. CDR3 DNA sequence: TGTGCCAGCAGCCCCGTCTACGGCGGGACAGATACGCAGTATTTT.

The chain has TRBV30 and TRBJ2-5, with a tentative D call TRBD1 (6 bases). The CDR3 has 12 amino acids. The germline V and J ends were trimmed by 5 bases and 4 bases, with 11 bases remaining between them. Germline assignment: CDR1 GTSNPN and CDR2 SVGIG (reference sequence). In nucleotides, the CDR3 is TGTGCCTGGGCAGGGGATGGAGAGACCCAGTACTTC. This encodes CAWAGDGETQYF.

This clonotype has a handful of counts. CDR3 bases: TGTGCCTGGAGCCCCGACTGGACAGGGAATGGCTACACCTTC. Amino acids: CAWSPDWTGNGYTF. The V gene is TRBV30, the J gene TRBJ1-2, with 8 bases lining up with TRBD1. V was clipped by 3 bases and J by 6 bases; unmatched bases: 9. Germline-derived CDR1 and CDR2 are GTSNPN and SVGIG (reference sequence). The CDR3 covers 14 residues. Using reference TRBV30 and TRBJ1-2 for the parts outside the CDR3, the full variable domain is SQTIHQWPATLVQPVGSPLSLECTVEGTSNPNLYWYRQAAGRGLQLLFYSVGIGQISSEVPQNLSASRPQDRQFILSSKKLLLSDSGFYLCAWSPDWTGNGYTFGSGTRLTVV.

This clonotype was picked up many times. The chain joins TRBV29-1 to TRBJ1-5, with D possibly being TRBD1 (6 bases). CDR3 length: 12 amino acids. Between the trimmed V and J ends, which lost 7 bases and 4 bases, there was a span of 11 bases. Germline V gives CDR1 SQVTM, CDR2 ANQGSEA. CDR3 nucleotides: TGCAGCGCCCCGAGGGGGAATCAGCCCCAGCATTTT. This codes for CSAPRGNQPQHF.

In this sample, this clonotype turned up many times. The chain has TRBV12-3 or TRBV12-4 and TRBJ2-3; 10 nucleotides agree with TRBD2. J was trimmed by 0 bases and V by 7 bases; bases with no gene match: 4. The CDR3 runs to 15 residues. CDR3 sequence (DNA): TGTGCCAGCAATGAAGCGGGGGGGAGCACAGATACGCAGTATTTT. This codes for CASNEAGGSTDTQYF.

This clonotype was seen more than once but under ten times. This chain uses TRBV11-2 with TRBJ2-2, with TRBD2 matching over 8 bases. The CDR3 loop spans 16 amino acids. Trimming at V came to 2 bases and at J to 4 bases, leaving 6 bases not matched to a gene. CDR1 and CDR2 from the germline V gene are SGHAT and FQNNGV. The DNA for the CDR3 is TGTGCCAGCAGCTTATGGGGGACTAGATCCACCGGGGAGCTGTTTTTT. Translation gives CASSLWGTRSTGELFF.

This clonotype came up many times. The chain links TRBV20-1 to TRBJ2-5; 7 bases line up with TRBD2. This CDR3 region has 14 residues. Per germline, CDR1 DFQATT and CDR2 SNEGSKA (reference sequence). Losses at the gene ends were 1 base for V and 4 bases for J; bases not matched to a gene: 6. CDR3 sequence reads: CSARAPAGRETQYF. In DNA, the CDR3 is TGCAGTGCTAGAGCCCCAGCGGGGAGAGAGACCCAGTACTTC.

This clonotype has just a few counts. The CDR3 DNA sequence: TGTGCCAGCAGTTTACAGCGAACGGCTGAAGCTTTCTTT. Residues: CASSLQRTAEAFF. This chain joins TRBV12-3 or TRBV12-4 and TRBJ1-1, with D uncertain. V was shortened by 2 bases and J by 6 bases, with 10 bases between the two germline ends. The length of the CDR3 is 13 residues.

The V and J genes are TRBV19 and TRBJ2-2, with unresolved D. CDR3 length: 15 residues. Germline V lookup: CDR1 LNHDA, CDR2 SQIVND (reference sequence). Trimming cost V 2 bases and J 2 bases, with 9 bases left between them. CDR3 region: CASSIRRPNTGELFF. The CDR3 coding sequence is TGTGCCAGTAGTATAAGGCGTCCCAACACCGGGGAGCTGTTTTTT.

The chain uses TRBV15 and TRBJ1-5; weak D call: TRBD1 (6 bases). The V gene lost 0 bases and the J gene lost 6 bases, with 9 bases spanning the gap. Germline V gene sequence: CDR1 LNHNV, CDR2 YYDKDF (reference sequence). CDR3 length: 14 residues. CDR3 in amino acids: CATSRDRGAQPQHF. CDR3 nucleotides: TGTGCCACCAGCAGAGACAGGGGCGCTCAGCCCCAGCATTTT.

The chain employs TRBV6-4 and TRBJ1-1, with D unclear. Germline V gene lookup returns CDR1 MRHNA and CDR2 SNTAGT. V was pared by 2 bases and J by 10 bases, with 11 bases between. The CDR3 consists of 12 residues. The chain's CDR3 is CASSDNGDRAFF. The CDR3 nucleotides read TGTGCCAGCAGTGACAACGGGGATCGAGCTTTCTTT.

This clonotype has just a few counts. J is TRBJ1-1 and V is TRBV6-5, with D unclear. V was shortened by 8 bases and J by 14 bases, with 15 bases between the two germline ends. Per the germline V gene, CDR1 is MNHEY and CDR2 is SVGAGI. The CDR3 contains 10 residues. The CDR3 region is CASGHTRTFF. The DNA for the CDR3 is TGTGCCAGCGGCCATACAAGGACCTTCTTT.

This clonotype was found a few times. The chain couples TRBV6-2 or TRBV6-3 to TRBJ1-5, with no clear D. The V gene's germline CDR1 is MNHEY and CDR2 SVGEGT. V was clipped by 5 bases and J by 5 bases, with 10 bases between them. This CDR3 comprises 13 residues. CDR3 nucleotides: TGTGCCAGCAGTCTTAGTGGATATCAGCCCCAGCATTTT. Amino acid sequence: CASSLSGYQPQHF.

In its sample, this clonotype was seen a few times. The V and J genes are TRBV7-6 and TRBJ2-7; a possible D gene is TRBD1 (5 bases). The ends were cut back, 5 bases at V and 5 bases at J, with 19 bases in the middle. The CDR3 is made up of 15 amino acids. The germline V gene has CDR1 SGHVS and CDR2 FNYEAQ. The CDR3 nucleotides read TGTGCCAGCAGCGCCCAAGGGGCTACTCCTAACGAGCAGTACTTC. This gives the protein CASSAQGATPNEQYF.

This clonotype was counted between two and nine times. The chain joins TRBV2 to TRBJ2-5; 12 positions match TRBD2. The CDR3 length is 14 residues. Germline V gives CDR1 SNHLY, CDR2 FYNNEI. Trimming removed 6 bases from V and 4 bases from J; junction bases left unmatched: 3. CDR3 sequence reads: CASRELAGGETQYF. CDR3 DNA sequence: TGTGCCAGCAGGGAACTAGCGGGGGGAGAGACCCAGTACTTC.

The V gene is TRBV4-1, the J gene TRBJ2-7; no clear D. The CDR3 length is 15 residues. Germline values: CDR1 MGHRA, CDR2 YSYEKL. Trimming took off 4 bases at V and 5 bases at J, with 18 bases between the two ends. CDR3 loop: CASSPQPAFLDEQYF. In nucleotides, the CDR3 is TGCGCCAGCAGCCCCCAACCTGCCTTCTTGGACGAGCAGTACTTC.

This clonotype was counted ten times or more. The J gene is TRBJ2-1, the V gene TRBV19, with D unclear. This CDR3 contains 14 residues. Trimming cost V 10 bases and J 6 bases, with 19 bases left between them. CDR1 and CDR2 (germline): LNHDA, SQIVND (reference sequence). Here the CDR3 reads CATSLGFTINEQFF. Written as DNA, the CDR3 is TGTGCCACCTCCCTAGGGTTTACAATCAATGAGCAGTTCTTC.

This clonotype has only a few counts. The CDR3 region has the DNA TGTGCCAGCAGTTCACAGGGCTTTGGGGCCAAAAACATTCAGTACTTC. Residues: CASSSQGFGAKNIQYF. The V and J genes are TRBV6-2 or TRBV6-3 and TRBJ2-4; D possibly corresponds to TRBD1 (6 bases). The CDR3 is 16 residues long. Germline CDR1 reads MNHEY; CDR2 reads SVGEGT. The V end lost 4 bases, the J end lost 1 base, and 14 bases lay between the germline ends.

This clonotype has a count of ten or more. The rearrangement uses TRBV5-1 and TRBJ2-1; D call uncertain. Looked up from germline, CDR1 is SGHRS and CDR2 is YFSETQ. Deletions cut 0 bases from V and 3 bases from J, with 10 bases between. The CDR3 runs 15 residues. The CDR3 bases are TGCGCCAGCAGCTTGGCCCAGGCTCTCTACAATGAGCAGTTCTTC. It yields the protein CASSLAQALYNEQFF.

The chain combines TRBV6-6 with TRBJ2-1, with 9 bases matching TRBD2. With V trimmed by 6 bases and J by 5 bases, 11 bases remained unmatched. This CDR3 is built from 16 residues. Per germline, CDR1 MNHNY and CDR2 SVGAGI (reference sequence). The CDR3 loop reads CASSPSRGGANNEQFF. The CDR3 DNA is TGTGCCAGCAGCCCTTCCCGCGGGGGGGCAAACAATGAGCAGTTCTTC.

The chain uses TRBV19 and TRBJ1-2; D gene unclear. The CDR3 runs 10 residues. The ends were cut back, 6 bases at V and 5 bases at J, with 4 bases in the middle. CDR1 and CDR2 (germline): LNHDA, SQIVND (reference sequence). CDR3: CASSGYGYTF. The CDR3 DNA reads TGTGCCAGTAGCGGGTATGGCTACACCTTC.

In its sample, this clonotype was seen many times. The CDR3 loop is CASSSGQDYGYTF. CDR3 coding DNA: TGCGCCAGCAGCTCGGGACAGGACTATGGCTACACCTTC. The rearrangement uses TRBV5-1 and TRBJ1-2, with TRBD1 matching over 8 bases. V shed 3 bases, J shed 3 bases, and the junction held 1 base outside the gene matches. CDR3 length: 13 amino acids. The V gene's germline CDR1 is SGHRS and CDR2 YFSETQ.

There are a few counts of this clonotype. This chain joins TRBV6-6 and TRBJ2-1; D may be TRBD2 (6 bases). CDR1 is MNHNY and CDR2 is SVGAGI in the germline V gene (reference sequence). The CDR3 loop spans 14 amino acids. Deletions cut 2 bases from V and 8 bases from J, with 13 bases between. CDR3 loop: CASSYTEGKHEQFF. DNA of the CDR3: TGTGCCAGCAGTTACACGGAGGGGAAACATGAGCAGTTCTTC.

The genes are TRBV6-1 and TRBJ2-7; D unresolved. Germline V gives CDR1 MNHNS, CDR2 SASEGT. This CDR3 has 12 amino acids. Trimming stripped 8 bases from V and 4 bases from J, with 12 bases between. CDR3 residues: CASGTGKYEQYF. The CDR3 DNA reads as TGTGCCAGCGGTACCGGAAAGTACGAGCAGTACTTC.

This clonotype was recorded a few times. The CDR3 coding sequence is TGTGCCACCAGCATGGGACTAGCGGGGGGGAGCACAGATACGCAGTATTTT. Translation: CATSMGLAGGSTDTQYF. This chain joins TRBV15 and TRBJ2-3; 16 bases agree with TRBD2. The V gene end was trimmed by 4 bases and the J gene end by 0 bases; junction bases not matched to a gene: 1. The CDR3 is 17 residues long. Germline V gene lookup returns CDR1 LNHNV and CDR2 YYDKDF (reference sequence).

The genes are TRBV3-1 and TRBJ1-4; D is perhaps TRBD1 (6 bases). Deletions cut 1 base from V and 8 bases from J, with 14 bases between. Looked up from germline, CDR1 is LGHDT and CDR2 is YNNKEL (reference sequence). CDR3 size: 15 residues. The CDR3 DNA reads as TGTGCCAGCAGCCAAGTTTTGCGGACAGCAGAAAAACTGTTTTTT. This sequence encodes CASSQVLRTAEKLFF.